The 5 T cell receptor beta chains presented below share a single source sample, sequenced in a study of CD4 T cells in relation to SARS-CoV-2 and coronaviruses. Their recognized antigens are unknown. Clones were sequenced by immunoSEQ multiplex PCR, and TCRdb holds only the in-frame ones, with some missing. This table holds about 47,000 clones, over 70% found once. Sequenced sample: naive CD4+ T cells from PBMCs, cultured in vitro. Subset indicated: naive CD4+ T cells isolated by negative enrichment. The source is an adult with COVID-19.

V and J are TRBV21-1 and TRBJ2-1; the tabulated D call, TRBD1, remains unverified against the DNA. TRBV21-1 is a recognized pseudogene. The CDR3 is 16 residues long. DNA of the CDR3: TGTGCCAGCAGCAACTCGACAGGGGGCCCCTACAATGAGCAGTTCTTC. Translating it yields CASSNSTGGPYNEQFF.

The rearrangement links TRBV14 to TRBJ2-1; 12 nucleotides align to TRBD2. V shed 3 bases, J shed 0 bases, and the junction held 0 bases outside the gene matches. The length of the CDR3 is 16 residues. Germline assignment: CDR1 SGHDN and CDR2 FVKESK. The CDR3 bases are TGTGCCAGCAGCCAGACTAGCGGGAGCTCCTACAATGAGCAGTTCTTC. Its protein product is CASSQTSGSSYNEQFF.

This chain uses TRBV11-2 with TRBJ2-1; D might be TRBD2 (6 bases). The CDR3 spans 15 residues. The germline gives CDR1 SGHAT, CDR2 FQNNGV. Trimming stripped 2 bases from V and 10 bases from J, with 18 bases between. CDR3 DNA sequence: TGTGCCAGCAGCTTATCGACGGGCCGCGGGATGGAGCAGTTCTTC. Amino acid sequence: CASSLSTGRGMEQFF.

The CDR3 is CASSLGRGITDTQYF. The CDR3 bases are TGTGCCAGTAGCCTCGGAAGAGGAATCACAGATACGCAGTATTTT. J is TRBJ2-3 and V is TRBV19; D is ambiguous. CDR3 size: 15 residues. Germline V gene lookup returns CDR1 LNHDA and CDR2 SQIVND (reference sequence). Trimming shortened V by 6 bases and J by 2 bases, and 15 bases separated the two germline ends.

DNA of the CDR3: TGTGCCAGTAACGCGGGCCTCTCCTACAATGAGCAGTTCTTC. This codes for CASNAGLSYNEQFF. V usage is TRBV19 and J usage is TRBJ2-1; D perhaps matches TRBD2 (5 bases). This CDR3 is 14 amino acids long. The germline V gene encodes CDR1 LNHDA and CDR2 SQIVND (reference sequence). V was shortened by 7 bases and J by 0 bases, with 10 bases between the two germline ends.